This T cell receptor beta chain was sequenced for a study of T cell responses to AZD1222 COVID-19 vaccine. Findings of the study overall: Among those given AZD1222, only five or six were seropositive at baseline.

Turning to this clone: Its antigen is not identified. The same CDR3 is also encoded by other DNA sequences in this sample.

In germline, CDR1 is SGHRS, CDR2 YFSETQ. V was trimmed by 3 bases and J by 4 bases, leaving 10 bases between them. The CDR3 has 14 amino acids. Using immunoSEQ multiplex PCR, the repertoire was profiled, and TCRdb retains in-frame clones only, with some absent. The sample holds some 190,000 clones; 80% to 95% are singletons and the top ten take 1.9%. The specimen comprised peripheral blood, sampled 28 days after the second AZD1222 dose. The chain joins TRBV5-1 to TRBJ2-2; possibly TRBD1 for D (6 bases). The source of this sequence is an adult who received the AZD1222 COVID-19 vaccine. This chain's CDR3 is CASSSGQPTGELFF. CDR3 in DNA: TGCGCCAGCAGCTCAGGACAGCCCACCGGGGAGCTGTTTTTT.